Shown below are 14 T cell receptor beta chains from a single sample sequenced in a study of CD8+ T cells in alopecia areata. cDNA serving as the sequencing template came from extracted, reverse transcribed RNA. The table came from immunoSEQ multiplex PCR; TCRdb's copy has only in-frame clones and leaves some out. The profile shows about 64,000 clones, just over 45% of them singletons. Sample treatment: oral pan-JAK inhibitor, 5-10 mg twice daily. This material consisted of CD8+ T cells sorted from blood, taken around week 37, from a patient treated with tofacitinib. The receptors derive from a human donor with alopecia areata.

The chain employs TRBV29-1 and TRBJ1-3; D remains unclear. The CDR3 length is 14 residues. CDR1 is SQVTM and CDR2 is ANQGSEA in the germline V gene. Trimming pared 1 base from V and 2 bases from J, leaving 9 bases between. CDR3 coding DNA: TGCAGCGTTGAAGGGGTTGGGACTGGAAACACCATATATTTT. It specifies CSVEGVGTGNTIYF.

The chain uses TRBV19 and TRBJ1-1, with 8 bases lining up with TRBD1. The J segment lost 7 bases and the V segment lost 8 bases, leaving 12 bases of the junction unmatched. This CDR3 spans 14 amino acids. Germline CDR1 reads LNHDA; CDR2 reads SQIVND (reference sequence). Written as DNA, the CDR3 is TGTGCCAGTGCAACACCGGGACAGGCCATTGAAGCTTTCTTT. Its translation: CASATPGQAIEAFF.

This rearrangement joins TRBV6-1 to TRBJ2-7; D remains ambiguous. The germline CDR1 and CDR2 sequences are MNHNS and SASEGT. The germline V and J ends were trimmed by 9 bases and 3 bases, with 15 bases remaining between them. The CDR3 is 13 residues long. The CDR3 bases are TGTGCCAGAGGCAAGGAGAATTACTACGAGCAGTACTTC. As protein: CARGKENYYEQYF.

This chain uses TRBV19 with TRBJ1-5; possible D gene TRBD1, 5 bases. The CDR3 extends over 14 amino acids. Deletions cut 6 bases from V and 4 bases from J, with 13 bases between. Germline CDR1 is LNHDA and CDR2 is SQIVND (reference sequence). DNA of the CDR3: TGTGCCAGTAGCCAGGGACGGATTAATCAGCCCCAGCATTTT. Amino acid sequence: CASSQGRINQPQHF.

The chain uses TRBV27 and TRBJ2-7; D call uncertain. Germline V CDR1 and CDR2: MNHEY, SMNVEV (reference sequence). The CDR3 runs to 13 residues. Trimming removed 6 bases from V and 2 bases from J, with 11 bases in between. CDR3 sequence: CASSPRFPYEQYF. The CDR3 DNA follows: TGTGCCAGCAGCCCCCGTTTCCCCTACGAGCAGTACTTC.

The chain has TRBV4-1 and TRBJ2-7, with 9 bases identical to TRBD2. Trimming cost V 2 bases and J 2 bases; bases outside gene matches: 4. The CDR3 runs 15 residues. CDR1 and CDR2 (germline): MGHRA, YSYEKL. The CDR3 reads CASSQIGLATYEQYF. The DNA for the CDR3 is TGCGCCAGCAGCCAAATCGGACTAGCGACCTACGAGCAGTACTTC.

The genes are TRBV30 and TRBJ2-5, with no clear D. The CDR3 has 12 residues. Germline lookup yields CDR1 GTSNPN and CDR2 SVGIG (reference sequence). The ends were cut back, 1 base at V and 2 bases at J, with 5 bases in the middle. Written as DNA, the CDR3 is TGTGCCTGGAGTGACCTGCAAGAGACCCAGTACTTC. Translated, it gives CAWSDLQETQYF.

This clone was detected a few times. The chain combines TRBV21-1 with TRBJ1-1; TRBD1, the table's D call, lacks a check against the DNA. TRBV21-1 is a known pseudogene. The CDR3 sequence is 13 residues long. CDR3 loop: CASSKGSQDVAFF. The CDR3 DNA follows: TGTGCCAGCAGCAAAGGGTCTCAGGATGTAGCTTTCTTT.

The chain carries TRBV5-6 and TRBJ1-1; the D gene is possibly TRBD1 (6 bases). Trimming pared 0 bases from V and 7 bases from J, leaving 10 bases between. The CDR3 is 13 residues long. Germline V gene data show CDR1 as SGHDT and CDR2 as YYEEEE. CDR3 DNA: TGTGCCAGCAGCTTGGGTTGGGGGCTTGAAGCTTTCTTT. This gives the protein CASSLGWGLEAFF.

The chain recombines TRBV10-2 with TRBJ1-1; no firm D call. V dropped 4 bases and J dropped 10 bases, with 16 bases sitting between them. The CDR3 totals 13 residues. From germline, CDR1 is WSHSY and CDR2 SAAADI. CDR3 nucleotides: TGCGCCAGCAGTGTTGTGGGCCCGGAGGGAGCTTTCTTT. Protein product: CASSVVGPEGAFF.

This clone was detected a few times. Mismatch with germline at one junction end may stem from a read error. The chain employs TRBV7-9 and TRBJ2-7; 8 bases fit TRBD2. CDR3 size: 15 residues. CDR1 is SEHNR, CDR2 FQNEAQ, per germline (reference sequence). CDR3 nucleotides: TGCGCCAGCAGCCGAACACTAGCGGAAACCTACGAGCAGTACTTC. Translated: CASSRTLAETYEQYF.

The V and J genes are TRBV4-1 and TRBJ2-7; 7 positions match TRBD2. Trimming took 1 base from V and 4 from J; bases not matched to a gene: 4. CDR3 size: 14 residues. CDR1 MGHRA and CDR2 YSYEKL come from the germline V gene. This CDR3 is CASSQGTSVYEQYF. The CDR3 DNA follows: TGCGCCAGCAGCCAAGGGACTAGTGTGTACGAGCAGTACTTC.

This clone was observed a few times. The chain has TRBV11-1 and TRBJ1-2; D is undetermined. The CDR3 has 16 residues. Trimming took 5 bases from V and 0 from J, leaving 16 bases between them. Germline V lookup: CDR1 SGHAT, CDR2 FQDESV (reference sequence). DNA of the CDR3: TGTGCCAGCAGCCCATCGGCTGGAGGGTCTAACTATGGCTACACCTTC. Residues: CASSPSAGGSNYGYTF.

The chain combines TRBV7-9 with TRBJ2-3; the match to TRBD1 covers 11 bases. The ends lost 4 bases at V and 2 bases at J; junction bases unmatched: 2. This CDR3 has 15 amino acids. Germline assignment: CDR1 SEHNR and CDR2 FQNEAQ (reference sequence). In DNA, the CDR3 is TGTGCCAGCAGCTGGACAGGGGGCATCACAGATACGCAGTATTTT. This gives the protein CASSWTGGITDTQYF.